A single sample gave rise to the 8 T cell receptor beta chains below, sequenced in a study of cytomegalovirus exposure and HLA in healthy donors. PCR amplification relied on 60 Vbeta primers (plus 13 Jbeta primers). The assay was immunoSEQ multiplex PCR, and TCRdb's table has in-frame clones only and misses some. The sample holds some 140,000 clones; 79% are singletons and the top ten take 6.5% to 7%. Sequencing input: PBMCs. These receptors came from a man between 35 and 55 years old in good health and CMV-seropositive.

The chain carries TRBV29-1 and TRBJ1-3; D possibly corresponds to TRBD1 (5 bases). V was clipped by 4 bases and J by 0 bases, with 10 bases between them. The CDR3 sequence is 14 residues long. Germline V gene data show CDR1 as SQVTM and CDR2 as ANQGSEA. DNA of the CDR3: TGCAGCGTTGGTATAGGGGCCTCTGGAAACACCATATATTTT. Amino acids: CSVGIGASGNTIYF.

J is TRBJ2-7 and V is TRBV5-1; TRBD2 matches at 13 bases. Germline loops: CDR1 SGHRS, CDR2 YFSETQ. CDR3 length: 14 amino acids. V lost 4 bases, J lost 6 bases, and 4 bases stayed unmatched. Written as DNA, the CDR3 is TGCGCCAGCAGCCCGGGACTAGCGGGAAGCGAGCAGTACTTC. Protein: CASSPGLAGSEQYF.

In nucleotides, the CDR3 is TGTGCCAGCAGCTTAGGCAGATCTGGCTATGGCTACACCTTC. Residues: CASSLGRSGYGYTF. The chain is built from TRBV11-2 and TRBJ1-2; D not resolved. Between the trimmed V and J ends, which lost 1 base and 4 bases, there was a span of 10 bases. This CDR3 is 14 amino acids long. Germline V CDR1 and CDR2: SGHAT, FQNNGV.

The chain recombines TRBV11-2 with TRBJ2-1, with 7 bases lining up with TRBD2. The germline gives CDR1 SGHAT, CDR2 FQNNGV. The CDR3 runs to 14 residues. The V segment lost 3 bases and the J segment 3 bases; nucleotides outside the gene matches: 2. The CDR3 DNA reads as TGTGCCAGCAGCTTTGCTAGCGGCTACAATGAGCAGTTCTTC. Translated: CASSFASGYNEQFF.

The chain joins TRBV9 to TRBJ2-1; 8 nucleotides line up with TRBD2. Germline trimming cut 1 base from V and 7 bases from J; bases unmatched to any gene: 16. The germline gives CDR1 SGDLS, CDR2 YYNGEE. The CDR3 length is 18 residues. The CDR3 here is CASSVLRAAGLDPNEQFF. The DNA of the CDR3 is TGTGCCAGCAGCGTACTTCGTGCGGCGGGACTAGACCCGAATGAGCAGTTCTTC.

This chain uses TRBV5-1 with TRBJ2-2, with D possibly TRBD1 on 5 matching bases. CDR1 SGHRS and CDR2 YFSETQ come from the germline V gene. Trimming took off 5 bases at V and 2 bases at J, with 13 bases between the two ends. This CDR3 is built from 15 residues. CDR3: CASRLTGANTGELFF. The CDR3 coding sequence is TGCGCCAGCAGACTAACAGGTGCTAACACCGGGGAGCTGTTTTTT.

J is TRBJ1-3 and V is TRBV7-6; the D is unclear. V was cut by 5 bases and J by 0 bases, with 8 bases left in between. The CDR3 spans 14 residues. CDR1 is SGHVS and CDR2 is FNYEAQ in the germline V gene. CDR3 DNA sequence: TGTGCCAGCAGCCTCGGGAGCTCTGGAAACACCATATATTTT. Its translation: CASSLGSSGNTIYF.

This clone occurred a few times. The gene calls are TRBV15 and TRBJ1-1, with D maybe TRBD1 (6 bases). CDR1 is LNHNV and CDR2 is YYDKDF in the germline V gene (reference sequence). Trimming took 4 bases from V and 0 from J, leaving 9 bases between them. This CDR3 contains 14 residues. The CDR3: CATSKSGVNTEAFF. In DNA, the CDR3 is TGTGCCACCAGCAAATCAGGGGTGAACACTGAAGCTTTCTTT.